This T cell receptor beta chain was sequenced for a study of kidney transplant recipient with SARS-CoV-2 infection. Germline V gives CDR1 LNHDA, CDR2 SQIVND (reference sequence). There are 18 residues in the CDR3. V was trimmed by 3 bases and J by 3 bases, leaving 21 bases between them. One entry per CDR3 protein, called by TCRdb with MiXCR from the reads. The repertoire includes fewer than 250,000 distinct CDR3 sequences, about 28% of them detected once, and around 7.8% sits in the top ten. Points on this clonotype: This may be a read error: a much more frequent sequence differs by one nucleotide.

The sequencing used a blood sample, collected at baseline and on day 111 from a kidney transplant recipient. V usage is TRBV19 and J usage is TRBJ1-3; no firm D call. The TCR comes from a male patient aged 25 to 39 who had COVID-19 and was a kidney transplant recipient. Some T cells may possibly be graft donor cells. DNA of the CDR3: TGTGCCAGTAGTATTGGACCGCAAAGAGCGGAAGGTGGAAACACCATATATTTT. Translating gives CASSIGPQRAEGGNTIYF.